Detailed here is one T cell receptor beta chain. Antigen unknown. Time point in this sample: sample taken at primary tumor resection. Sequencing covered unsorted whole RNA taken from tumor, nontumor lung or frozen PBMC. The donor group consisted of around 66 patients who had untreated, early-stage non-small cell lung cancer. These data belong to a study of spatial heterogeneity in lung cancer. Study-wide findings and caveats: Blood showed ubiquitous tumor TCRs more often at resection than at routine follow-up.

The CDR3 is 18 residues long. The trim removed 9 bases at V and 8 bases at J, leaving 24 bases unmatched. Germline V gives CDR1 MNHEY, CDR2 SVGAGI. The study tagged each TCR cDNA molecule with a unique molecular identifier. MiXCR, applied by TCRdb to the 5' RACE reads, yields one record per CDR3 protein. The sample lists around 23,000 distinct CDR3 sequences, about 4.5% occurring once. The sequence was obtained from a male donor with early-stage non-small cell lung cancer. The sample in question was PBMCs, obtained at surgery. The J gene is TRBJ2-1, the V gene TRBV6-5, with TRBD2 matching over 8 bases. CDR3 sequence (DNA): TGTGCCAGGGGGGGGACTAGGGACTCCCTTAGGGTTGGCGATGAGCAGTTCTTC. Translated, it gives CARGGTRDSLRVGDEQFF.